These 13 T cell receptor beta chains came from one sample sequenced in a study of blood T cell repertoires in COVID-19. Libraries were prepared by immunoSEQ multiplex PCR; TCRdb keeps only in-frame clonotypes and omits some of them. The sample records about 370,000 clones, roughly nine tenths being singletons. Material for sequencing was PBMCs or T cells enriched from blood (not recorded which). These receptor sequences come from a young man who had recovered from COVID-19.

This clone was recorded once. The CDR3 reads CASSHDNSNYGYTF. DNA for the CDR3: TGTGCCAGCAGCCATGACAACAGCAACTATGGCTACACCTTC. This sequence joins TRBV3-1 (or the pseudogene TRBV3-2) and TRBJ1-2; no definite D call. Germline CDR1 LGHDT, CDR2 YNNKEL (reference sequence). Trimming shortened V by 3 bases and J by 2 bases, and 10 bases separated the two germline ends. The CDR3 is made up of 14 amino acids.

This chain links TRBV7-6 with TRBJ2-1; 12 nucleotides line up with TRBD2. The CDR3 length is 18 residues. Per the germline V gene, CDR1 is SGHVS and CDR2 is FNYEAQ. Trimming took 1 base from V and 5 from J; bases not matched to a gene: 9. In DNA, the CDR3 is TGTGCCAGCAGCTTAGGGCTAGCGGGAGGGCCGGATAACAATGAGCAGTTCTTC. Its protein product is CASSLGLAGGPDNNEQFF.

This clone occurred a few times. This chain joins TRBV19 and TRBJ1-3; weak D call: TRBD1 (6 bases). CDR3 length equals 15 residues. The germline gives CDR1 LNHDA, CDR2 SQIVND (reference sequence). The germline V and J ends were trimmed by 3 bases and 0 bases, with 9 bases remaining between them. The CDR3 spells CASSIGQISGNTIYF. The CDR3 nucleotides read TGTGCCAGTAGTATCGGACAGATCTCTGGAAACACCATATATTTT.

V usage is TRBV19 and J usage is TRBJ1-1; 8 nucleotides align to TRBD1. CDR3 size: 15 residues. CDR1 and CDR2 from the germline V gene are LNHDA and SQIVND (reference sequence). J gave up 3 bases and V 2 bases, and 5 bases lay outside the gene matches. The DNA for the CDR3 is TGTGCCAGTAGTATACAGGGGGCCTGGGACACTGAAGCTTTCTTT. This translates into CASSIQGAWDTEAFF. Based on the CDR3 plus reference TRBV19 and TRBJ1-1, the full variable domain is DGGITQSPKYLFRKEGQNVTLSCEQNLNHDAMYWYRQDPGQGLRLIYYSQIVNDFQKGDIAEGYSVSREKKESFPLTVTSAQKNPTAFYLCASSIQGAWDTEAFFGQGTRLTVV.

The chain is built from TRBV5-1 and TRBJ1-1; 10 positions match TRBD1. This CDR3 has 17 residues. CDR1 and CDR2 (germline): SGHRS, YFSETQ. V shed 4 bases, J shed 5 bases, and the junction held 14 bases outside the gene matches. Written as DNA, the CDR3 is TGCGCCAGCAGCCCTCTCACCCCGACAGGGGGCCGGACTGAAGCTTTCTTT. Encoded protein: CASSPLTPTGGRTEAFF.

The chain links TRBV19 to TRBJ2-1, with 8 bases matching TRBD2. Germline CDR1 LNHDA, CDR2 SQIVND (reference sequence). The CDR3 runs to 15 residues. V lost 0 bases and J lost 8; bases outside the gene matches: 6. CDR3 protein: CASSIESGGRDEQFF. The DNA for the CDR3 is TGTGCCAGTAGTATAGAGAGCGGGGGCCGGGATGAGCAGTTCTTC.

The rearrangement joins TRBV7-8 to TRBJ1-1; D is uncertain. V lost 6 bases, J lost 0 bases, and 11 bases lay in between. This CDR3 contains 14 residues. Germline values: CDR1 SGHVS, CDR2 FQNEAQ. The CDR3, as DNA: TGTGCCAGCAGACTAGGAGGGTTGAACACTGAAGCTTTCTTT. Translated: CASRLGGLNTEAFF.

This clone was detected only a few times. CDR3 DNA sequence: TGTGCCAGCAAGGGACTAGCGGGAGGGTACAATGAGCAGTTCTTC. Its translation is CASKGLAGGYNEQFF. The J gene is TRBJ2-1, the V gene TRBV19; TRBD2 aligns across 16 bases. CDR1 is LNHDA, CDR2 SQIVND, per germline (reference sequence). V lost 9 bases to trimming and J lost 4 bases; unmatched junction nucleotides: 3. CDR3 length: 15 amino acids.

This clone was detected a few times. The V call is TRBV27, the J call TRBJ2-7, with D uncertain. The CDR3 is 14 amino acids. Germline V lookup: CDR1 MNHEY, CDR2 SMNVEV (reference sequence). Trimming took off 2 bases at V and 2 bases at J, with 10 bases between the two ends. CDR3 in DNA: TGTGCCAGCAGTTTAGGTGTCAGGACCTACGAGCAGTACTTC. It specifies CASSLGVRTYEQYF.

The J gene is TRBJ2-1, the V gene TRBV7-2; TRBD2 matches 13 bases. Germline V gene sequence: CDR1 SGHTA, CDR2 FQGNSA. The CDR3 is 19 residues long. V trimming: 2 bases; J trimming: 0 bases; junction bases outside the gene matches: 7. The CDR3 spells CASSLRRLAGGSSYNEQFF. The CDR3 DNA follows: TGTGCCAGCAGCTTAAGGCGACTAGCGGGGGGAAGCTCCTACAATGAGCAGTTCTTC.

The gene calls are TRBV30 and TRBJ1-2; a weak D match, TRBD1 (5 bases). This CDR3 is built from 13 residues. V shed 1 base and J shed 7 bases, with 13 bases lying between them. Germline-derived CDR1 and CDR2 are GTSNPN and SVGIG (reference sequence). The CDR3 coding sequence is TGTGCCTGGAGTGGGGAATGGGGCTTTGGCTACACCTTC. It is translated as CAWSGEWGFGYTF.

This clone has just a few counts. The chain carries TRBV20-1 and TRBJ1-2; D may be TRBD1 (5 bases). CDR1 and CDR2 from the germline V gene are DFQATT and SNEGSKA (reference sequence). This CDR3 contains 10 residues. DNA for the CDR3: TGCGCGACAGCGCACTATGGCTACACCTTC. Translation: CATAHYGYTF.

J is TRBJ2-7 and V is TRBV5-6; 9 bases align to TRBD1. The CDR3 runs to 14 residues. Germline CDR1 SGHDT, CDR2 YYEEEE. V lost 6 bases to trimming and J lost 3 bases; unmatched junction nucleotides: 7. Here the CDR3 DNA reads TGTGCCAGCACCCCCGGGACAGGGTTCTACGAGCAGTACTTC. This encodes CASTPGTGFYEQYF.